The sequence of this TCR beta chain was determined in a study of blood T cell repertoires in COVID-19. Overall study context: Acute-phase and convalescent COVID-19 samples originated in the United States, Italy and Spain. T cells, B-cell-depleted T cells, or PBMCs supplied cDNA or gDNA.

Trimming removed 4 bases from V and 7 bases from J, with 15 bases in between. Germline V lookup: CDR1 SGHRS, CDR2 YFSETQ. The CDR3 is made up of 14 amino acids. This clone was observed a few times. Source study methods: Reference gene primer amplification gave nucleated cell count estimates. The repertoire was sequenced with immunoSEQ multiplex PCR; TCRdb's copy has only in-frame clones and lacks some. The DNA was the basis for D and trimming; V, J and clone size are from that table. Seen here are 200,000 to 300,000 clones, more than 75% observed once, and the top ten hold approximately 2.3%. The TCR originated in a woman in her forties or fifties with acute or convalescent COVID-19. Sample: peripheral blood. The rearrangement links TRBV5-1 to TRBJ1-5; D gene uncertain. Here the CDR3 DNA reads TGCGCCAGCAGCAGTGGCACCCCGGGACAGCCCCAGCATTTT. It specifies CASSSGTPGQPQHF.